This TCR beta chain was profiled in a study of regulatory T cells in long-lasting Graves disease. General study findings and limits: Because few samples were included, accuracy may have been lower.

Arm-PCR of CDR3 regions with iRepertoire HTBI primers generated TCR beta libraries. From the multiplex PCR reads, TCRdb called clonotypes with MiXCR, one entry per CDR3 protein. The repertoire holds 300,000 to 400,000 distinct CDR3 sequences, with 16% as singletons. The time point is: newly diagnosed GD, antithyroid drugs for less than 3 months. Construction of the TCR library relied on RNA isolated from PBMCs. This clonotype was seen at least ten times. As yet, its antigen is unknown. CDR3 size: 13 residues. CDR1 is LGHDT and CDR2 is YNNKEL in the germline V gene (reference sequence). Trimming removed 6 bases at V and 5 bases at J, with 10 bases between. This same sample was also taken into another study, of T cells in Graves' hyperthyroidism and ophthalmopathy. That source reports: Most clonotypes that expanded in the thyroid above 0.001 also showed up in blood.

The specimen comprised peripheral blood mononuclear cells (PBMCs), sampled at new diagnosis, from a patient treated with antithyroid drugs. The rearrangement links TRBV3-1 to TRBJ2-2; no firm D call. The TCR originated in a man aged 40-55 years with Graves disease. CDR3 sequence reads: CASSQRLTGELFF. In nucleotides, the CDR3 is TGTGCCAGCAGTCAGCGATTGACCGGGGAGCTGTTTTTT.